These 30 T cell receptor beta chains originate from one sample sequenced in a study of blood T cell repertoires in COVID-19. Generated by immunoSEQ multiplex PCR, the TCRdb table keeps only in-frame clones and is missing some. Among approximately 150,000 clones listed, roughly nine tenths were seen once. Material for sequencing was peripheral blood. The receptors were gathered from a woman aged 55 to 70 with active COVID-19.

The genes are TRBV7-2 and TRBJ2-2, with D possibly being TRBD1 (5 bases). CDR3 length equals 14 residues. The V and J ends lost 5 bases and 6 bases respectively, with 13 bases between them. The germline gives CDR1 SGHTA, CDR2 FQGNSA. The CDR3, as DNA: TGTGCCAGCAGCCCTTCAGGGTACCCCGGGGAGCTGTTTTTT. Translating gives CASSPSGYPGELFF.

This chain links TRBV5-8 with TRBJ2-2; 8 bases agree with TRBD1. CDR3 length: 15 amino acids. CDR1 is SGHTS and CDR2 is YDEGEE in the germline V gene. V shed 5 bases, J shed 5 bases, and the junction held 8 bases outside the gene matches. The CDR3 loop is CASRQVRGQTGELFF. For the CDR3, the DNA is TGTGCCAGCAGACAGGTCAGGGGGCAGACCGGGGAGCTGTTTTTT.

In DNA form, the CDR3 reads TGTGCCAGCAGTACAATAAAACTAGCGGGAGTGTACAATGAGCAGTTCTTC. This codes for CASSTIKLAGVYNEQFF. The genes are TRBV28 and TRBJ2-1; 11 bases match TRBD2. The CDR3 consists of 17 residues. The germline CDR1 and CDR2 sequences are MDHEN and SYDVKM. The V gene end was trimmed by 5 bases and the J gene end by 4 bases; junction bases not matched to a gene: 10.

This clone appeared once. J is TRBJ1-4 and V is TRBV19, with no clear D. The germline CDR1 and CDR2 sequences are LNHDA and SQIVND (reference sequence). The ends were cut back, 3 bases at V and 7 bases at J, with 9 bases in the middle. The CDR3 is made up of 13 amino acids. The CDR3 loop reads CASSIAGSEKLFF. CDR3 DNA: TGTGCCAGTAGTATCGCCGGGAGTGAAAAACTGTTTTTT.

The chain couples TRBV5-5 to TRBJ1-1; 7 nucleotides align to TRBD1. This CDR3 has 13 residues. From germline, CDR1 is SGHKS and CDR2 YYEKEE (reference sequence). V was clipped by 4 bases and J by 4 bases; unmatched bases: 4. CDR3 in DNA: TGTGCCAGCAGCCCCCAGGGGGGCACTGAAGCTTTCTTT. Protein product: CASSPQGGTEAFF.

This clone was seen a few times. The gene calls are TRBV6-6 and TRBJ2-1; 8 nucleotides align to TRBD2. With V trimmed by 0 bases and J by 6 bases, 4 bases remained unmatched. Germline loops: CDR1 MNHNY, CDR2 SVGAGI (reference sequence). The CDR3 runs 15 residues. Here the CDR3 reads CASSYSSGKSNEQFF. CDR3 nucleotides: TGTGCCAGCAGTTACTCTAGCGGGAAGAGCAATGAGCAGTTCTTC.

J is TRBJ2-7 and V is TRBV7-9; D unresolved. Trimming took 1 base from V and 4 from J, leaving 5 bases between them. Per germline, CDR1 SEHNR and CDR2 FQNEAQ (reference sequence). The CDR3 consists of 12 residues. As DNA, the CDR3 is TGTGCCAGCAGCTTAGACATGTACGAGCAGTACTTC. Protein product: CASSLDMYEQYF. The full variable domain, its missing parts supplied by reference TRBV7-9 and TRBJ2-7, is DTGVSQNPRHKITKRGQNVTFRCDPISEHNRLYWYRQTLGQGPEFLTYFQNEAQLEKSRLLSDRFSAERPKGSFSTLEIQRTEQGDSAMYLCASSLDMYEQYFGPGTRLTVT.

This rearrangement joins TRBV6-5 to TRBJ2-1; TRBD2 aligns across 8 bases. The CDR3 totals 14 residues. Trimming removed 8 bases from V and 6 bases from J; junction bases left unmatched: 9. Per germline, CDR1 MNHEY and CDR2 SVGAGI. Here the CDR3 reads CASGAGALRNEQFF. Written as DNA, the CDR3 is TGTGCCAGCGGAGCGGGGGCCTTACGCAATGAGCAGTTCTTC.

Comment on this clone: Other DNA sequences of this sample code for an identical CDR3. J is TRBJ2-7 and V is TRBV5-4; 7 nucleotides line up with TRBD1. The CDR3 contains 13 residues. Looked up from germline, CDR1 is SGHNT and CDR2 is YYREEE (reference sequence). V trimming: 4 bases; J trimming: 2 bases; junction bases outside the gene matches: 3. In DNA form, the CDR3 reads TGTGCCAGCAGCCCTGGGACAGCCTACGAGCAGTACTTC. Translating it yields CASSPGTAYEQYF.

The chain carries TRBV6-5 and TRBJ1-5; D unclear. The V and J ends lost 0 bases and 6 bases respectively, with 15 bases between them. This CDR3 spans 16 amino acids. Germline assignment: CDR1 MNHEY and CDR2 SVGAGI. CDR3 DNA: TGTGCCAGCAGTTACTCAGAGGAGGGATCCGGTCAGCCCCAGCATTTT. This codes for CASSYSEEGSGQPQHF.

As concerns this clone: Compared with germline, one end of the junction differs, possibly owing to a read error. V gene TRBV6-6 combines with J gene TRBJ1-5; 8 positions match TRBD1. The CDR3 has 14 amino acids. The germline V gene has CDR1 MNHNY and CDR2 SVGAGI (reference sequence). CDR3 residues: CASSQDRVYHPQHF. The CDR3 DNA follows: TGTGCCAGCAGCCAGGACAGGGTGTATCACCCCCAGCATTTT.

The V gene is TRBV3-1 (or the pseudogene TRBV3-2), the J gene TRBJ2-3; a possible D gene is TRBD2 (6 bases). CDR1 is LGHDT, CDR2 YNNKEL, per germline (reference sequence). Trimming shortened V by 4 bases and J by 6 bases, and 17 bases separated the two germline ends. CDR3 length: 15 residues. This CDR3 is CASSPLRGGLDTQYF. CDR3 in DNA: TGTGCCAGCAGCCCCCTTCGAGGAGGGCTGGATACGCAGTATTTT.

CDR3 in amino acids: CASSLESATRREQYF. CDR3 coding DNA: TGTGCCAGCAGCTTAGAATCCGCGACTAGAAGGGAGCAGTACTTC. The rearrangement uses TRBV7-6 and TRBJ2-7, with D tentatively TRBD2 (6 bases). The V end was cut by 1 base, the J end by 7 bases, with 17 bases between. Germline lookup yields CDR1 SGHVS and CDR2 FNYEAQ. The CDR3 covers 15 residues.

The genes are TRBV11-1 and TRBJ1-4; TRBD1 aligns across 7 bases. In germline, CDR1 is SGHAT, CDR2 FQDESV (reference sequence). The CDR3 runs to 15 residues. V dropped 8 bases and J dropped 2; count of bases not matched to a gene: 8. CDR3 sequence: CASPPDRETNEKLFF. In DNA, the CDR3 is TGTGCCAGCCCTCCTGACAGGGAGACTAATGAAAAACTGTTTTTT.

The CDR3 protein is CASSRDRENEQFF. The CDR3 nucleotides are TGTGCCAGCAGCCGGGACAGGGAAAATGAGCAGTTCTTC. The chain carries TRBV5-6 and TRBJ2-1; 9 bases map to TRBD1. The CDR3 runs 13 residues. With V trimmed by 4 bases and J by 7 bases, 3 bases remained unmatched. Germline CDR1 is SGHDT and CDR2 is YYEEEE.

V and J are TRBV30 and TRBJ1-2; 9 bases are shared with TRBD1. Germline V gives CDR1 GTSNPN, CDR2 SVGIG (reference sequence). This CDR3 is 14 amino acids long. V dropped 2 bases and J dropped 8; count of bases not matched to a gene: 9. The CDR3 coding sequence is TGTGCCTGGAGTATCACAGGGGGCGCTGGGGGCTACACCTTC. Protein sequence: CAWSITGGAGGYTF.

The V call is TRBV4-1, the J call TRBJ2-2, with 7 bases identical to TRBD2. There are 18 residues in the CDR3. The ends lost 2 bases at V and 6 bases at J; junction bases unmatched: 15. Germline values: CDR1 MGHRA, CDR2 YSYEKL. DNA of the CDR3: TGCGCCAGCAGCCAACGAAGGGACGCGGGAGTAGATTCCGGGGAGCTGTTTTTT. Translating gives CASSQRRDAGVDSGELFF.

The chain links TRBV27 to TRBJ2-1, with 15 nucleotides matching TRBD2. This CDR3 contains 15 residues. Germline CDR1 is MNHEY and CDR2 is SMNVEV (reference sequence). Germline trimming cut 1 base from V and 10 bases from J; bases unmatched to any gene: 2. The CDR3 DNA follows: TGTGCCAGCAGTTTATTCGGACTAGCGGGAGGGGAGCAGTTCTTC. It yields the protein CASSLFGLAGGEQFF.

The V and J genes are TRBV18 and TRBJ1-3; 8 bases match TRBD1. Losses at the gene ends were 5 bases for V and 2 bases for J; bases not matched to a gene: 2. The CDR3 covers 14 residues. Per germline, CDR1 KGHSH and CDR2 LQKENI. CDR3 bases: TGTGCCAGCTCAGAGACAGGGGCTGGAAACACCATATATTTT. Protein sequence: CASSETGAGNTIYF.

CDR3 region: CASRPRTNYGYTF. The CDR3 nucleotides are TGTGCCAGCAGGCCCAGGACTAACTATGGCTACACCTTC. The V and J genes are TRBV28 and TRBJ1-2; D uncertain. The CDR3 is made up of 13 amino acids. CDR1 and CDR2 from the germline V gene are MDHEN and SYDVKM. V was trimmed by 6 bases and J by 0 bases, leaving 8 bases between them.

This chain links TRBV27 with TRBJ2-3; 12 bases fit TRBD2. The CDR3 is made up of 18 amino acids. Trimming took 4 bases from V and 3 from J; bases not matched to a gene: 11. Germline V gene sequence: CDR1 MNHEY, CDR2 SMNVEV (reference sequence). CDR3 bases: TGTGCCAGCAGTTCTCTCTTGACTAGCGGGAGTAGGACAGATACGCAGTATTTT. Translating it yields CASSSLLTSGSRTDTQYF.

This clone was found a few times. The chain recombines TRBV4-1 with TRBJ2-3, with TRBD2 matching 11 bases. The CDR3 runs to 16 residues. The germline gives CDR1 MGHRA, CDR2 YSYEKL. J lost 5 bases, V lost 5 bases, and 9 bases had no gene match. CDR3 loop: CASSSGLAVSGDTQYF. The CDR3 coding sequence is TGCGCCAGCAGCTCGGGACTAGCGGTCTCCGGAGATACGCAGTATTTT.

V gene TRBV4-3 combines with J gene TRBJ1-1; 8 bases align to TRBD1. The CDR3 is made up of 14 amino acids. Germline V gives CDR1 LGHNA, CDR2 YSLEER. Losses at the gene ends were 1 base for V and 7 bases for J; bases not matched to a gene: 5. The CDR3 loop is CASSQGDRTGEAFF. For the CDR3, the DNA is TGCGCCAGCAGCCAAGGGGACAGGACGGGTGAAGCTTTCTTT.

This clone was counted only a few times. This sequence joins TRBV6-6 and TRBJ1-5; D gene unclear. There are 12 residues in the CDR3. Trimming took 2 bases from V and 6 from J, leaving 5 bases between them. Germline CDR1 MNHNY, CDR2 SVGAGI (reference sequence). CDR3 in DNA: TGTGCCAGCAGTTACGAGCTTCAGCCCCAGCATTTT. It is translated as CASSYELQPQHF.

The chain carries TRBV27 and TRBJ1-6; a weak D match, TRBD1 (5 bases). Trimming left V 4 bases short and J 7 bases short, with 11 bases between. CDR3 length: 14 residues. In germline, CDR1 is MNHEY, CDR2 SMNVEV (reference sequence). The CDR3 loop is CASSSGLGNSPLHF. CDR3 nucleotide sequence: TGTGCCAGCAGTTCAGGGTTAGGGAATTCACCCCTCCACTTT.

The V and J genes are TRBV11-2 and TRBJ2-2, with 9 bases lining up with TRBD2. Germline loops: CDR1 SGHAT, CDR2 FQNNGV. V was clipped by 4 bases and J by 4 bases; unmatched bases: 13. This CDR3 has 18 residues. The CDR3 DNA reads TGTGCCAGCAGCTCAACCCGTATAGCGGGAGCGAGCACCGGGGAGCTGTTTTTT. Translation gives CASSSTRIAGASTGELFF.

This chain connects TRBV7-8 to TRBJ1-2; D is unclear. V was pared by 1 base and J by 3 bases, with 9 bases between. This CDR3 has 14 residues. In germline, CDR1 is SGHVS, CDR2 FQNEAQ. The CDR3, as DNA: TGTGCCAGCAGCTTAGGAGGAGGCGACTATGGCTACACCTTC. Its translation: CASSLGGGDYGYTF.

The gene calls are TRBV4-3 and TRBJ2-7; D is possibly TRBD1 (5 bases). From germline, CDR1 is LGHNA and CDR2 YSLEER. The CDR3 is made up of 15 amino acids. Trimming cost V 1 base and J 2 bases, with 12 bases left between them. The CDR3, as DNA: TGCGCCAGCAGCCAAGCCCCGGCAGGGACCTACGAGCAGTACTTC. This sequence encodes CASSQAPAGTYEQYF.

The V gene is TRBV28, the J gene TRBJ1-1, with D maybe TRBD1 (5 bases). This CDR3 is 16 amino acids long. Trimming cost V 4 bases and J 0 bases, with 15 bases left between them. Germline V lookup: CDR1 MDHEN, CDR2 SYDVKM. CDR3 protein: CASSSLGQGMNTEAFF. CDR3 nucleotides: TGTGCCAGCAGTTCCCTCGGGCAGGGCATGAACACTGAAGCTTTCTTT.

This chain uses TRBV6-5 with TRBJ1-4; 11 nucleotides match TRBD1. The CDR3 has 14 amino acids. Germline V CDR1 and CDR2: MNHEY, SVGAGI. The V segment lost 6 bases and the J segment 8 bases; nucleotides outside the gene matches: 5. CDR3 sequence: CASRRTGGDEKLFF. The CDR3 DNA is TGTGCCAGCAGAAGGACAGGGGGCGACGAAAAACTGTTTTTT.